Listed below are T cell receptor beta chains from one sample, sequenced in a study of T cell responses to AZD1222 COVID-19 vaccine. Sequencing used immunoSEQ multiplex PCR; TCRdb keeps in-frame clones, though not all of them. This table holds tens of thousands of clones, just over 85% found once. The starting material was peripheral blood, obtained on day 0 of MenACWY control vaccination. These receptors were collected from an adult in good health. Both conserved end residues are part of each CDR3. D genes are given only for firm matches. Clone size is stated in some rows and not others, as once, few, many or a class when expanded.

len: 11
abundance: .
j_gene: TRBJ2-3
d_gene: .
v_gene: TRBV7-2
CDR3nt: TGTGCCAGCACATCCACAGATACGCAGTATTTT
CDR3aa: CASTSTDTQYF

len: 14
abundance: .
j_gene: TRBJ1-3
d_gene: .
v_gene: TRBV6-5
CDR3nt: TGTGCCAGCAGCCTCCAGGGCCCTGGAAACACCATATATTTT
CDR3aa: CASSLQGPGNTIYF

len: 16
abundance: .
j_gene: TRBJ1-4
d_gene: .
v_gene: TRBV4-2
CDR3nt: TGTGCCAGCAGCCAAGGGGGAAGGGCAACTAATGAAAAACTGTTTTTT
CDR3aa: CASSQGGRATNEKLFF

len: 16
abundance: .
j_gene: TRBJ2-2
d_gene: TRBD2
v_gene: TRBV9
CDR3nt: TGTGCCAGCAGCGTAGGGGACTACCGGAACACCGGGGAGCTGTTTTTT
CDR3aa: CASSVGDYRNTGELFF

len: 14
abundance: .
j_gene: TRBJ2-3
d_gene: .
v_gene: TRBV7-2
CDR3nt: TGTGCCAGCAGCTTAGGCAGGAGTACAGATACGCAGTATTTT
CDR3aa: CASSLGRSTDTQYF

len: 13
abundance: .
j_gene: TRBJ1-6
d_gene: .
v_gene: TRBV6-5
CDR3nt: TGTGCCACGAGGGGGGCGTATAATTCACCCCTCCACTTT
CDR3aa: CATRGAYNSPLHF

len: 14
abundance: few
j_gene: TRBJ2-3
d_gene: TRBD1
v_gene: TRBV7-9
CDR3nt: TGTGCCAGCAGCCTACAGGGGTCAATGGATACGCAGTATTTT
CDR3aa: CASSLQGSMDTQYF

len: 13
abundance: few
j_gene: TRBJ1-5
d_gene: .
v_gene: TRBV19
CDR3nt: TGTGCCAGTAGTATGCAGTTAAGGCAGCCCCAGCATTTT
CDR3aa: CASSMQLRQPQHF

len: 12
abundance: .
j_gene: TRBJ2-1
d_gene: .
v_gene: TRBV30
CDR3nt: TGTGCCTGGAGCGAGACGTACAATGAGCAGTTCTTC
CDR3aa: CAWSETYNEQFF

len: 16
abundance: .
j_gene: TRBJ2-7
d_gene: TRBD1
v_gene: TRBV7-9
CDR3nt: TGTGCCAGCAGCTCCCCCATGGGGACAGACTCCTACGAGCAGTACTTC
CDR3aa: CASSSPMGTDSYEQYF

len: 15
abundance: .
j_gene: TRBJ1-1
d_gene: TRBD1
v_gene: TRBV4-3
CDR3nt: TGCGCCAGCAGCCCATCGACAGGGGGGGTCACTGAAGCTTTCTTT
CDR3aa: CASSPSTGGVTEAFF

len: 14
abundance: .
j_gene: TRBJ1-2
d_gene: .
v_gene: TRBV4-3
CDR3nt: TGCGCCAGCAGCCACTCGACCACTGGTTATGGCTACACCTTC
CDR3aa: CASSHSTTGYGYTF

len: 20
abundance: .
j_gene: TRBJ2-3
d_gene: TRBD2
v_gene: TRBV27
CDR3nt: TGTGCCAGCAGTTCCGCCCGGGGGCGGGGGGGAATATGGAGCACAGATACGCAGTATTTT
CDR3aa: CASSSARGRGGIWSTDTQYF

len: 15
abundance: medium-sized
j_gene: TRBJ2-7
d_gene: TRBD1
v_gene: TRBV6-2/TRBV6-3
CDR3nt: TGTGCCAGCAGTTCCGGACAGGGGGCATCCTACGAGCAGTACTTC
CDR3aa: CASSSGQGASYEQYF

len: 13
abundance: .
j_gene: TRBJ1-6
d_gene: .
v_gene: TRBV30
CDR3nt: TGTGCCTGGAATTTAGGGCCGGGTTCACCCCTCCACTTT
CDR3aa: CAWNLGPGSPLHF

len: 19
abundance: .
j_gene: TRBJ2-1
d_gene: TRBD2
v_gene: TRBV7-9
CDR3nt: TGTGCCAGCAGCTCCCCACGGACTAGCGCCCTGAGCTCCTACAATGAGCAGTTCTTC
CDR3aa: CASSSPRTSALSSYNEQFF

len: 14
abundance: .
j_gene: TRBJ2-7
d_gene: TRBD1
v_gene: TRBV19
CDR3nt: TGTGCCAGTAGTCAGGGACAGGGGGCGAAAGAGCAGTACTTC
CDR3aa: CASSQGQGAKEQYF

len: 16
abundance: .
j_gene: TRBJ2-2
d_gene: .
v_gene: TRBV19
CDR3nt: TGTGCCAGTAGTATCCGTCCGACACCGAACACCGGGGAGCTGTTTTTT
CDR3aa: CASSIRPTPNTGELFF

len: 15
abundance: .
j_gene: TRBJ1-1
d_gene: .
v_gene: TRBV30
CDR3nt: TGTGCCTGGAGTGCCCCGACTTTTTCTGGGGCTGAAGCTTTCTTT
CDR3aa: CAWSAPTFSGAEAFF

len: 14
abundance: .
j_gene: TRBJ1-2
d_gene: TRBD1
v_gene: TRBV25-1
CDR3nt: TGTGCCAGCAGTAGAGGACAGGGGGGCTATGGCTACACCTTC
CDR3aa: CASSRGQGGYGYTF

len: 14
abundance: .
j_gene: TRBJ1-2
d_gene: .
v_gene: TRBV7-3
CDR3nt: TGTGCCAGCAGCCCGACTCCAGGGTATTATGGCTACACCTTC
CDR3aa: CASSPTPGYYGYTF

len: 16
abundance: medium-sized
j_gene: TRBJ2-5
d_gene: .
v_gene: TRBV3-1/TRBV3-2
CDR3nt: TGTGCCAGCAGCCAGAGGCAAACAGGCACGAGGGAGACCCAGTACTTC
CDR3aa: CASSQRQTGTRETQYF